One sample yielded the 27 T cell receptor beta chains listed below, sequenced in a study of T cell repertoires in cytomegalovirus infection. Each CDR3 protein gets one entry after TCRdb re-called the reads with MiXCR. The table includes almost 500,000 distinct CDR3 sequences, about 11% detected once. The sequenced material came from PBMCs. Source of these receptors: a human donor in good health (CMV status not recorded). Some clones in this sample may be carry-over from other donors' samples.

This clonotype was seen at least ten times. This chain joins TRBV27 and TRBJ2-2, with D possibly called TRBD1 or TRBD2 (6 bases each). This CDR3 has 15 residues. Trimming pared 3 bases from V and 2 bases from J, leaving 10 bases between. The germline gives CDR1 MNHEY, CDR2 SMNVEV (reference sequence). CDR3 amino acids: CASSLIGGNTGELFF. CDR3 nucleotides: TGTGCCAGCAGTTTGATCGGGGGCAACACCGGGGAGCTGTTTTTT.

This clonotype appeared many times. The chain has TRBV7-2 and TRBJ2-3, with 8 bases lining up with TRBD2. Germline-derived CDR1 and CDR2 are SGHTA and FQGNSA. Germline trimming cut 0 bases from V and 8 bases from J; bases unmatched to any gene: 4. The CDR3 length is 14 residues. CDR3 DNA sequence: TGTGCCAGCAGCTTAGCCCGGGCGGGGGGTACGCAGTATTTT. Encoded protein: CASSLARAGGTQYF.

This clonotype appeared many times. The chain uses TRBV20-1 and TRBJ2-3; maybe TRBD2 (5 bases). Trimming stripped 5 bases from V and 1 base from J, with 13 bases between. This CDR3 comprises 14 residues. Germline V gene data show CDR1 as DFQATT and CDR2 as SNEGSKA (reference sequence). The CDR3 bases are TGCAGTGCTCCCCGTGAGGGTCGCACAGATACGCAGTATTTT. Its protein product is CSAPREGRTDTQYF.

This clonotype was recorded many times. The gene calls are TRBV10-3 and TRBJ1-1, with unresolved D. With 2 bases removed from V and 0 bases from J, the gap between germline ends came to 7 bases. Germline values: CDR1 ENHRY, CDR2 SYGVKD. The CDR3 extends over 14 amino acids. CDR3 coding DNA: TGTGCCATCAGTGAGGAGGGCTTGAACACTGAAGCTTTCTTT. It translates to CAISEEGLNTEAFF.

This clonotype came up many times. J is TRBJ2-3 and V is TRBV12-3 or TRBV12-4; D not resolved. This CDR3 has 14 residues. The ends were cut back, 6 bases at V and 2 bases at J, with 12 bases in the middle. The chain's CDR3 is CASSRGLPTDTQYF. The CDR3 nucleotides are TGTGCCAGCAGCCGTGGGCTACCCACAGATACGCAGTATTTT.

This clonotype was detected only a few times. The chain uses TRBV18 and TRBJ2-7, with D perhaps TRBD1 or TRBD2 (5 bases each). Germline CDR1 KGHSH, CDR2 LQKENI. There are 14 residues in the CDR3. V lost 3 bases and J 4 bases, leaving 13 bases between the germline ends. As DNA, the CDR3 is TGTGCCAGCTCACCGTCCAGGGAGTGGTACGAGCAGTACTTC. It specifies CASSPSREWYEQYF.

Many counts were recorded for this clonotype. V gene TRBV11-2 combines with J gene TRBJ2-2, with a weak D call TRBD2 (5 bases). CDR3 length: 14 amino acids. Trimming pared 1 base from V and 6 bases from J, leaving 9 bases between. CDR1 SGHAT and CDR2 FQNNGV come from the germline V gene. CDR3 in amino acids: CASSLGDYPGELFF. Here the CDR3 DNA reads TGTGCCAGCAGCTTAGGAGACTACCCCGGGGAGCTGTTTTTT.

This clonotype was observed many times. CDR3 in amino acids: CASSVDVAGDLTNYGYTF. The CDR3 DNA sequence: TGTGCCAGCAGCGTAGATGTGGCAGGGGACCTCACTAACTATGGCTACACCTTC. The V gene is TRBV9, the J gene TRBJ1-2; D perhaps matches TRBD1 (6 bases). Trimming took 0 bases from V and 0 from J, leaving 18 bases between them. The V gene's germline CDR1 is SGDLS and CDR2 YYNGEE. The CDR3 is 18 amino acids. Full variable domain (missing parts from reference TRBV9 and TRBJ1-2): DSGVTQTPKHLITATGQRVTLRCSPRSGDLSVYWYQQSLDQGLQFLIQYYNGEERAKGNILERFSAQQFPDLHSELNLSSLELGDSALYFCASSVDVAGDLTNYGYTFGSGTRLTVV.

In its sample, this clonotype was seen many times. This chain links TRBV19 with TRBJ1-1; D perhaps matches TRBD1 (5 bases). Germline lookup yields CDR1 LNHDA and CDR2 SQIVND (reference sequence). The CDR3 length is 14 residues. The germline V and J ends were trimmed by 8 bases and 11 bases, with 24 bases remaining between them. DNA for the CDR3: TGTGCCAGTCGACCGGGACTGGACTCTGGGGGGGCTTTCTTT. It encodes CASRPGLDSGGAFF.

This clonotype was seen ten or more times. V and J are TRBV14 and TRBJ1-1; no firm D call. CDR1 is SGHDN, CDR2 FVKESK, per germline. Trimming shortened V by 1 base and J by 5 bases, and 8 bases separated the two germline ends. This CDR3 region has 13 residues. The CDR3 DNA is TGTGCCAGCAGCCAAGTTCCCAGGACTGAAGCTTTCTTT. Its protein is CASSQVPRTEAFF.

In this sample, this clonotype turned up many times. The CDR3 DNA reads TGTGCCAGCAGCTTAGAGGGCCCCTACGAGCAGTACTTC. It codes for CASSLEGPYEQYF. The gene calls are TRBV7-6 and TRBJ2-7; D is unclear. V was pared by 1 base and J by 2 bases, with 6 bases between. The CDR3 is 13 amino acids. CDR1 is SGHVS and CDR2 is FNYEAQ in the germline V gene. Full variable domain (outside the CDR3, taken from reference TRBV7-6 and TRBJ2-7): GAGVSQSPRYKVTKRGQDVALRCDPISGHVSLYWYRQALGQGPEFLTYFNYEAQQDKSGLPNDRFSAERPEGSISTLTIQRTEQRDSAMYRCASSLEGPYEQYFGPGTRLTVT.

This clonotype occurred many times. The genes are TRBV5-1 and TRBJ1-2; the match to TRBD1 covers 7 bases. Per germline, CDR1 SGHRS and CDR2 YFSETQ. CDR3 length equals 13 residues. Trimming removed 4 bases from V and 7 bases from J; junction bases left unmatched: 7. CDR3 DNA sequence: TGCGCCAGCAGCCCTGGACAGGATTCTGGCTACACCTTC. The encoded protein is CASSPGQDSGYTF.

The chain combines TRBV27 with TRBJ2-1; no clear D. The CDR3 has 13 residues. Germline lookup yields CDR1 MNHEY and CDR2 SMNVEV (reference sequence). With 0 bases removed from V and 8 bases from J, the gap between germline ends came to 8 bases. DNA for the CDR3: TGTGCCAGCAGTTTATCGTGGTCGGATGAGCAGTTCTTC. Translated, it gives CASSLSWSDEQFF.

This clonotype was recorded at least ten times. This CDR3 is CSAEGVKGADTQYF. CDR3 nucleotide sequence: TGCAGTGCTGAGGGGGTAAAGGGTGCAGATACGCAGTATTTT. The chain carries TRBV20-1 and TRBJ2-3; possible D gene TRBD1, 6 bases. CDR1 is DFQATT, CDR2 SNEGSKA, per germline (reference sequence). V shed 5 bases and J shed 4 bases, with 16 bases lying between them. The CDR3 contains 14 residues.

CDR3 nucleotide sequence: TGTGCCAGCAGCTATGAAGGGAGGGGGAGATCACCCCTCCACTTT. Translation gives CASSYEGRGRSPLHF. V usage is TRBV7-9 and J usage is TRBJ1-6; the D gene is possibly TRBD1 (6 bases). Trimming cost V 4 bases and J 10 bases, with 17 bases left between them. Germline CDR1 and CDR2: SEHNR and FQNEAQ (reference sequence). The CDR3 loop spans 15 amino acids.

The sample holds many counts of this clonotype. For the CDR3, the DNA is TGTGCCAGCAGCTCGACAGGATGGAACACTGAAGCTTTCTTT. Protein: CASSSTGWNTEAFF. The genes are TRBV7-9 and TRBJ1-1, with D possibly TRBD1 on 6 matching bases. CDR3 length: 14 amino acids. The germline V gene has CDR1 SEHNR and CDR2 FQNEAQ (reference sequence). Trimming took 4 bases from V and 1 from J, leaving 10 bases between them.

This clonotype was seen many times. The chain has TRBV12-3 or TRBV12-4 and TRBJ2-7; possible D gene TRBD2, 6 bases. Trimming left V 1 base short and J 12 bases short, with 13 bases between. The CDR3 is made up of 12 amino acids. In DNA, the CDR3 is TGTGCCAGCAGTTTAGTCCCGGAGGGGAGGTACTTC. The encoded protein is CASSLVPEGRYF.

This clonotype was counted only a few times. J is TRBJ2-3 and V is TRBV20-1; 7 bases agree with TRBD2. The germline V gene has CDR1 DFQATT and CDR2 SNEGSKA (reference sequence). This CDR3 contains 12 residues. The ends lost 7 bases at V and 3 bases at J; junction bases unmatched: 4. This CDR3 is CSVELATDTQYF. CDR3 sequence (DNA): TGCAGTGTGGAACTAGCGACAGATACGCAGTATTTT.

This clonotype was found many times. This rearrangement joins TRBV3-1 to TRBJ2-7; TRBD2 matches 7 bases. This CDR3 is built from 16 residues. Trimming removed 0 bases from V and 6 bases from J; junction bases left unmatched: 11. In germline, CDR1 is LGHDT, CDR2 YNNKEL (reference sequence). The CDR3 is CASSQDGAGVFREQYF. For the CDR3, the DNA is TGTGCCAGCAGCCAAGACGGCGCGGGAGTATTTCGCGAGCAGTACTTC.

The chain is built from TRBV20-1 and TRBJ2-1; TRBD1 might be the D (6 bases). Between the trimmed V and J ends, which lost 3 bases and 6 bases, there was a span of 15 bases. Germline V gene sequence: CDR1 DFQATT, CDR2 SNEGSKA (reference sequence). This CDR3 spans 14 amino acids. CDR3 residues: CSARLQGKGNEQFF. The CDR3 DNA sequence: TGCAGTGCTAGGCTACAGGGTAAAGGCAATGAGCAGTTCTTC.

Ten or more counts support this clonotype. The chain combines TRBV6-6 with TRBJ2-7; D unresolved. Germline V gene lookup returns CDR1 MNHNY and CDR2 SVGAGI (reference sequence). The CDR3 is 15 residues long. V was trimmed by 2 bases and J by 5 bases, leaving 16 bases between them. Here the CDR3 DNA reads TGTGCCAGCAGTTACGTCTCTCCCGGTGAAAACGAGCAGTACTTC. Protein sequence: CASSYVSPGENEQYF.

The chain joins TRBV7-3 to TRBJ2-5, with 10 bases that match TRBD2. The CDR3 is made up of 13 amino acids. Per germline, CDR1 SGHTA and CDR2 FQGTGA. Trimming took 8 bases from V and 2 from J; bases not matched to a gene: 2. CDR3 protein: CASGTSEQETQYF. In DNA, the CDR3 is TGTGCCAGCGGGACTAGCGAGCAAGAGACCCAGTACTTC.

This clonotype was observed at least ten times. The rearrangement joins TRBV19 to TRBJ1-2, with D unclear. The CDR3 extends over 14 amino acids. Trimming removed 2 bases from V and 0 bases from J, with 7 bases in between. CDR1 is LNHDA, CDR2 SQIVND, per germline (reference sequence). CDR3 loop: CASSIRQTNYGYTF. CDR3 coding DNA: TGTGCCAGTAGTATAAGGCAGACTAACTATGGCTACACCTTC.

This clonotype was counted between two and nine times. The chain combines TRBV18 with TRBJ1-2, with a weak D call TRBD1 (6 bases). CDR1 and CDR2 from the germline V gene are KGHSH and LQKENI. This CDR3 is built from 15 residues. Trimming cost V 1 base and J 2 bases, with 11 bases left between them. The CDR3 DNA reads TGTGCCAGCTCACCACAGTGGGGGGCGAACTATGGCTACACCTTC. It yields the protein CASSPQWGANYGYTF.

This clonotype was detected a few times. The chain employs TRBV7-9 and TRBJ2-3; D is possibly TRBD1 or TRBD2 (5 bases each). The germline V gene has CDR1 SEHNR and CDR2 FQNEAQ (reference sequence). Trimming took off 6 bases at V and 6 bases at J, with 19 bases between the two ends. There are 15 residues in the CDR3. In DNA, the CDR3 is TGTGCCAGCAGACCTGCCGGGACCAGCCGCGATACGCAGTATTTT. Protein product: CASRPAGTSRDTQYF.

This clonotype was observed many times. The V call is TRBV28, the J call TRBJ2-3; D is uncertain. The CDR3 loop spans 15 amino acids. CDR1 and CDR2 (germline): MDHEN, SYDVKM. Between the trimmed V and J ends, which lost 2 bases and 0 bases, there was a span of 9 bases. The CDR3 DNA follows: TGTGCCAGCAGTTTAACTTCATCGAGCACAGATACGCAGTATTTT. Protein product: CASSLTSSSTDTQYF.

Many counts were recorded for this clonotype. The CDR3 region is CASSSLGRGGMGEQFF. For the CDR3, the DNA is TGTGCCAGCAGCTCCTTGGGAAGGGGAGGAATGGGTGAGCAGTTCTTC. The chain has TRBV7-3 and TRBJ2-1, with D perhaps matching TRBD2 (6 bases). This CDR3 spans 16 amino acids. The germline V and J ends were trimmed by 4 bases and 9 bases, with 22 bases remaining between them. The germline CDR1 and CDR2 sequences are SGHTA and FQGTGA.